This T cell receptor beta chain was recorded in a study of T cell changes during pregnancy in multiple sclerosis (dated by TCRdb to about 2019). General notes on the study: Changes in the T cell repertoire over the course of pregnancy were examined in this study in women with multiple sclerosis.

Taken from cysteine to phenylalanine, the CDR3 has 16 residues. Solely the CDR3 DNA is kept, with 48 bases framed from the first base. According to the germline V gene (reference sequence), CDR1 reads SEHNR and CDR2 reads FQNEAQ. Trimmed from V: 4 bases; trimmed from J: 6 bases; junction bases lacking a gene match: 7. Receptor libraries were prepared by the immunoSEQ multiplex PCR assay. The table was pulled from immuneACCESS by TCRdb, which kept in-frame rearrangements only. Such tables lose some clones; where checked, under half of the loss comes from unresolved V genes, and the rest has no known cause. The sample table shows more than 45,000 clones, and 94% are seen once. The ten biggest clones cover about 0.5% of the sample. The table lists this clone with a count of one. The antigen this receptor binds is unknown. Base qualities are not provided; no much larger clone lies one nucleotide away.

Sequencing was performed on CD4+ T cells from peripheral blood mononuclear cells, taken in the second trimester of pregnancy. This TCR was recovered from a female donor with multiple sclerosis, enrolled in a pregnancy study. This chain joins TRBV7-9 to TRBJ2-1; TRBD1 fits 12 bases in the junction. The nucleotides read TGTGCCAGCAGCTCCCCGGGACAGGGGGCGGTCAATGAGCAGTTCTTC. Its translation is CASSSPGQGAVNEQFF.